These T cell receptor beta chains were read from a single sample in a study of response to subunit inactivated influenza vaccine. TCRdb reprocessed the RT-PCR reads via MiXCR and lists one record per CDR3 protein. The sample consists of 290,000 or so distinct CDR3 sequences, roughly 22% of them appearing once. The sample here was PBMCs from blood, taken 21 months after vaccination. These receptors originate from a man aged 45 to 70 who received an inactivated influenza vaccine. CDR3s leave out the opening cysteine and the closing phenylalanine or tryptophan.

v_gene: TRBV5-5
j_gene: TRBJ2-3
len: 13
CDR3aa: ASSLAGRGPDTQY

v_gene: TRBV3-1
j_gene: TRBJ1-1
len: 13
CDR3aa: ASSQQGRGNTEAF

v_gene: TRBV27
j_gene: TRBJ2-1
len: 13
CDR3aa: ASSFGTSGEGGQF

v_gene: TRBV29-1
j_gene: TRBJ2-1
len: 11
CDR3aa: SVEKGSPNEQF

v_gene: TRBV6-2/TRBV6-3
j_gene: TRBJ2-3
len: 14
CDR3aa: ASSYPRLLSTDTQY

v_gene: TRBV7-9
j_gene: TRBJ1-6
len: 13
CDR3aa: ASSNGHGFNSPLH

v_gene: TRBV9
j_gene: TRBJ1-1
len: 12
CDR3aa: ASSMEHSGTEAF

v_gene: TRBV28
j_gene: TRBJ1-5
len: 14
CDR3aa: ASSLWAVNSNQPQH

v_gene: TRBV4-3
j_gene: TRBJ2-4
len: 14
CDR3aa: ASSQFYTGAKNIQY

v_gene: TRBV6-2/TRBV6-3
j_gene: TRBJ2-1
len: 11
CDR3aa: ASRRRDSYEQF

v_gene: TRBV7-2
j_gene: TRBJ2-7
len: 11
CDR3aa: ASSRREDYEQY

v_gene: TRBV3-1
j_gene: TRBJ2-3
len: 10
CDR3aa: ASSQEVGTQY

v_gene: TRBV4-3
j_gene: TRBJ1-6
len: 12
CDR3aa: ASSQGQTNSPLH

v_gene: TRBV18
j_gene: TRBJ1-5
len: 11
CDR3aa: ASSPGVEQPQH

v_gene: TRBV20-1
j_gene: TRBJ1-5
len: 13
CDR3aa: SASNSGFSNQPQH

v_gene: TRBV10-3
j_gene: TRBJ2-7
len: 15
CDR3aa: AISVIQSTGHSYEQY

v_gene: TRBV18
j_gene: TRBJ2-3
len: 13
CDR3aa: ASSPELAATDTQY

v_gene: TRBV20-1
j_gene: TRBJ1-5
len: 13
CDR3aa: SAIPGPYSNQPQH

v_gene: TRBV5-1
j_gene: TRBJ1-4
len: 14
CDR3aa: ASSPGQGSTNEKLF

v_gene: TRBV28
j_gene: TRBJ1-1
len: 12
CDR3aa: ASSLRGGSTEAF